This section outlines one TCR beta chain sequence together with its context. The antigen is not known. The CDR3 length is 17 residues. The ends lost 4 bases at V and 0 bases at J; junction bases unmatched: 3. CDR1 and CDR2 (germline): SGHRS, YFSETQ. The sample originates from a study of graft-versus-host responses after intestinal transplantation. Study details: Induction with anti-thymocyte globulin, then tacrolimus and steroids for about 3 years, was given to all recipients.

The protocol was immunoSEQ multiplex PCR, while the TCRdb copy is restricted to in-frame clones and leaves out a portion. The table has some 120,000 clones, approximately 90% seen once. Findings and limits, study-wide: The highest levels of circulating GvH clones went along with early declines in HvG clones after transplant. GvH clonotypes were identified within recipient marrow, with a subset emerging first in ileum or blood.

J is TRBJ2-3 and V is TRBV5-1; 15 nucleotides agree with TRBD2. The clonotype was recovered from a human donor who received an intestinal transplant. The sequenced sample was unstimulated CD4+ T cells sorted from spleen or lymph node cells, obtained before intestinal transplant. This CDR3 is CASSQGLAGGSTDTQYF. CDR3 DNA: TGCGCCAGCAGCCAAGGACTAGCGGGAGGGAGCACAGATACGCAGTATTTT.